These 23 T cell receptor beta chains share one sample of origin, sequenced in a study of vaccination effects on CD4 cells after COVID-19. Generated by immunoSEQ multiplex PCR, the TCRdb table keeps only in-frame clones and is missing some. The table shows 71,000 or so clones, with around three quarters occurring only once. Viral peptide pool expansion of antigen-specific CD4+ T cells preceded sequencing in the ViraFEST assay. CD4+ T cell isolation took place after 10 days of culture. According to the study, vaccine recipients showed no prior SARS-CoV-2 infection and negative nucleocapsid antibodies. These receptors' targets are unknown. The material was CD4+ T cells from PBMCs cultured with HCoV-OC43 spike peptides, obtained before COVID-19 vaccination. The subset here: HCoV-OC43 spike overlapping peptide pool stimulation. These receptors were obtained from a human donor who received a COVID-19 vaccine.

DNA for the CDR3: TGTGCCAGCAGCAAAGTCTCCGGGACAGGGCGATCGCGGAACACCGGGGAGCTGTTTTTT. Encoded protein: CASSKVSGTGRSRNTGELFF. V usage is TRBV21-1 and J usage is TRBJ2-2; the tabulated D call, TRBD1, remains unverified against the DNA. TRBV21-1 is assigned pseudogene status. The CDR3 is 20 residues long.

This chain uses TRBV15 with TRBJ1-6; D is unclear. Germline V gene lookup returns CDR1 LNHNV and CDR2 YYDKDF (reference sequence). The V and J ends lost 1 base and 10 bases respectively, with 11 bases between them. The CDR3 covers 14 residues. CDR3 in amino acids: CATSRVMDLSPLHF. In nucleotides, the CDR3 is TGTGCCACCAGCAGAGTGATGGATCTCTCACCCCTCCACTTT.

V and J are TRBV10-2 and TRBJ2-1; 9 nucleotides agree with TRBD2. This CDR3 has 15 amino acids. CDR1 and CDR2 (germline): WSHSY, SAAADI. Trimming at V came to 2 bases and at J to 5 bases, leaving 4 bases not matched to a gene. The CDR3 DNA follows: TGCGCCAGCAGTGAGAGAGCTAGCGGGGACAATGAGCAGTTCTTC. Translation gives CASSERASGDNEQFF.

This clone occurred once. The rearrangement links TRBV28 to TRBJ2-7; no firm D call. CDR3 length: 15 amino acids. Germline values: CDR1 MDHEN, CDR2 SYDVKM. V was cut by 2 bases and J by 6 bases, with 17 bases left in between. The CDR3: CASSLRSPKAPEQYV. CDR3 DNA: TGTGCCAGCAGTTTAAGGTCCCCCAAGGCCCCCGAGCAGTACGTC.

The gene calls are TRBV12-5 and TRBJ2-2; D not resolved. This CDR3 is built from 14 residues. The germline V gene has CDR1 LGHNT and CDR2 FRNRAP. Trimming pared 3 bases from V and 2 bases from J, leaving 7 bases between. CDR3 residues: CASGLFPNTGELFF. CDR3 nucleotide sequence: TGTGCTAGTGGTTTATTTCCCAACACCGGGGAGCTGTTTTTT.

This chain connects TRBV2 to TRBJ2-5, with D maybe TRBD1 (5 bases). Trimming took 7 bases from V and 5 from J, leaving 17 bases between them. The CDR3 covers 14 residues. Germline assignment: CDR1 SNHLY and CDR2 FYNNEI. CDR3 DNA sequence: TGTGCCAGCAAGTTGGACACGTCCGGGGAGACCCAGTACTTC. Translated, it gives CASKLDTSGETQYF.

The chain links TRBV10-3 to TRBJ2-2; TRBD2 matches at 8 bases. The CDR3 extends over 15 amino acids. With V trimmed by 11 bases and J by 1 base, 9 bases remained unmatched. The germline V gene encodes CDR1 ENHRY and CDR2 SYGVKD. The CDR3 DNA is TGTGCCTCACAGCGGGGGTCGCTGAACACCGGGGAGCTGTTTTTT. It specifies CASQRGSLNTGELFF.

The chain links TRBV2 to TRBJ2-3, with 10 bases matching TRBD2. Germline CDR1 is SNHLY and CDR2 is FYNNEI. The CDR3 is 15 residues long. With V trimmed by 11 bases and J by 0 bases, 8 bases remained unmatched. CDR3 region: CAVRKTSGSTDTQYF. The DNA of the CDR3 is TGTGCCGTCAGGAAGACTAGCGGGAGCACAGATACGCAGTATTTT.

The genes are TRBV7-3 and TRBJ1-2; D not resolved. The germline gives CDR1 SGHTA, CDR2 FQGTGA. CDR3 length: 14 amino acids. Trimming removed 5 bases at V and 5 bases at J, with 15 bases between. Here the CDR3 reads CASSPGPEEYGYTF. The CDR3, as DNA: TGTGCCAGCAGCCCAGGACCGGAGGAGTATGGCTACACCTTC.

The chain carries TRBV5-1 and TRBJ2-5; D is possibly TRBD2 (5 bases). Germline V lookup: CDR1 SGHRS, CDR2 YFSETQ. The germline V and J ends were trimmed by 4 bases and 5 bases, with 15 bases remaining between them. The CDR3 consists of 14 residues. The CDR3 reads CASSPRGYYETQYF. The CDR3 bases are TGCGCCAGCAGCCCTCGGGGTTATTATGAGACCCAGTACTTC.

The chain combines TRBV5-1 with TRBJ2-2; 11 positions agree with TRBD1. Per germline, CDR1 SGHRS and CDR2 YFSETQ. The V segment lost 5 bases and the J segment 3 bases; nucleotides outside the gene matches: 6. The CDR3 consists of 16 residues. The CDR3 sequence: CASRDPGQGDTGELFF. In nucleotides, the CDR3 is TGCGCCAGCAGGGACCCGGGACAGGGGGACACCGGGGAGCTGTTTTTT.

In this sample, this clone turned up a few times. This rearrangement joins TRBV5-1 to TRBJ1-1; D is possibly TRBD1 (5 bases). This CDR3 spans 15 amino acids. Trimming left V 4 bases short and J 1 base short, with 14 bases between. Germline loops: CDR1 SGHRS, CDR2 YFSETQ. CDR3 protein: CASSPDPGGNTEAFF. CDR3 DNA: TGCGCCAGCAGCCCGGATCCCGGGGGGAACACTGAAGCTTTCTTT. Looking up the rest from reference TRBV5-1 and TRBJ1-1 gives the full variable domain: KAGVTQTPRYLIKTRGQQVTLSCSPISGHRSVSWYQQTPGQGLQFLFEYFSETQRNKGNFPGRFSGRQFSNSRSEMNVSTLELGDSALYLCASSPDPGGNTEAFFGQGTRLTVV.

This clone was observed a few times. The chain carries TRBV6-2 or TRBV6-3 and TRBJ2-5; D not certain. The CDR3 runs to 13 residues. Germline V gene sequence: CDR1 MNHEY, CDR2 SVGEGT. V was shortened by 2 bases and J by 7 bases, with 11 bases between the two germline ends. The CDR3 DNA reads as TGTGCCAGCAGTTACGGTGGTCATCCGACCCAGTACTTC. Residues: CASSYGGHPTQYF.

This clone has only a few counts. Written as DNA, the CDR3 is TGTGCCAGTACCCCAGGAAGGGTGAACACTGAAGCTTTCTTT. Translating it yields CASTPGRVNTEAFF. V and J are TRBV19 and TRBJ1-1; no firm D call. This CDR3 is 14 amino acids long. Trimming shortened V by 7 bases and J by 0 bases, and 12 bases separated the two germline ends. Germline values: CDR1 LNHDA, CDR2 SQIVND (reference sequence).

The chain links TRBV4-3 to TRBJ1-2; the match to TRBD1 covers 7 bases. Looked up from germline, CDR1 is LGHNA and CDR2 is YSLEER. V was clipped by 2 bases and J by 2 bases; unmatched bases: 2. The CDR3 totals 14 residues. The CDR3 loop reads CASSQSTGNYGYTF. CDR3 in DNA: TGCGCCAGCAGCCAATCGACAGGGAACTATGGCTACACCTTC.

The chain has TRBV24-1 and TRBJ2-5; 12 bases line up with TRBD2. J lost 5 bases, V lost 3 bases, and 3 bases had no gene match. The CDR3 is 15 amino acids. Germline V gene sequence: CDR1 KGHDR, CDR2 SFDVKD. In DNA form, the CDR3 reads TGTGCCACCAGTGATCCCGGGACTAGCGGGGAGACCCAGTACTTC. As protein: CATSDPGTSGETQYF.

This clone has only one observation. The rearrangement links TRBV5-6 to TRBJ2-7, with a possible D match to TRBD1 (6 bases). From germline, CDR1 is SGHDT and CDR2 YYEEEE. Trimming took 0 bases from V and 4 from J, leaving 14 bases between them. The CDR3 extends over 15 amino acids. CDR3 nucleotides: TGTGCCAGCAGCTTGGCCCCGGATCAGGGGTACGAGCAGTACGTC. Amino acids: CASSLAPDQGYEQYV.

The CDR3 reads CASSQDRDFSEAFF. CDR3 in DNA: TGTGCCAGCAGCCAGGACAGGGACTTTTCTGAAGCTTTCTTT. V and J are TRBV5-4 and TRBJ1-1; 8 bases match TRBD1. The V segment lost 4 bases and the J segment 6 bases; nucleotides outside the gene matches: 8. Looked up from germline, CDR1 is SGHNT and CDR2 is YYREEE (reference sequence). The CDR3 length is 14 residues.

This chain links TRBV18 with TRBJ1-1; 8 nucleotides match TRBD1. The V and J ends lost 5 bases and 5 bases, in that order; junction bases with no gene match: 4. Germline CDR1 and CDR2: KGHSH and LQKENI. The CDR3 totals 13 residues. The CDR3 loop is CASSSGQGTEAFF. CDR3 nucleotide sequence: TGTGCCAGCTCATCCGGACAGGGTACTGAAGCTTTCTTT. The variable domain in full, with the rest retrieved from reference TRBV18 and TRBJ1-1, is NAGVMQNPRHLVRRRGQEARLRCSPMKGHSHVYWYRQLPEEGLKFMVYLQKENIIDESGMPKERFSAEFPKEGPSILRIQQVVRGDSAAYFCASSSGQGTEAFFGQGTRLTVV.

This clone has a handful of counts. The chain is built from TRBV20-1 and TRBJ1-3; unclear D gene. The CDR3 runs to 11 residues. V was clipped by 3 bases and J by 2 bases, with 2 bases between them. CDR1 DFQATT and CDR2 SNEGSKA come from the germline V gene (reference sequence). The CDR3 spells CSARAGNTIYF. The CDR3 DNA reads as TGCAGTGCTAGGGCTGGAAACACCATATATTTT.

J is TRBJ2-7 and V is TRBV4-3; 9 bases fit TRBD2. In germline, CDR1 is LGHNA, CDR2 YSLEER. Trimming at V came to 2 bases and at J to 4 bases, leaving 21 bases not matched to a gene. The CDR3 is 20 residues long. The CDR3 sequence: CASSQKGLGRGGQPLYEQYV. In DNA form, the CDR3 reads TGCGCCAGCAGCCAAAAAGGTTTGGGGCGGGGGGGCCAACCCCTTTACGAGCAGTACGTC.

V gene TRBV3-1 (or the pseudogene TRBV3-2) combines with J gene TRBJ2-5, with 8 bases aligning to TRBD1. The CDR3 has 16 residues. Per the germline V gene, CDR1 is LGHDT and CDR2 is YNNKEL (reference sequence). V lost 0 bases to trimming and J lost 6 bases; unmatched junction nucleotides: 9. CDR3 sequence (DNA): TGTGCCAGCAGCCAAGATTTGACAGGGGAAGGGCAGACCCAGTACTTC. Protein: CASSQDLTGEGQTQYF.

The J gene is TRBJ1-3, the V gene TRBV19, with TRBD1 matching 11 bases. The CDR3 is 14 residues long. V dropped 10 bases and J dropped 3; count of bases not matched to a gene: 5. In germline, CDR1 is LNHDA, CDR2 SQIVND (reference sequence). The CDR3 DNA reads as TGTGCCACCAAGGACAGGGGGCTTGGAAACACCATATATTTT. This translates into CATKDRGLGNTIYF.